A single sample is the source of the 22 T cell receptor beta chains below, sequenced in a study of identical twins. A single record per CDR3 protein comes from TCRdb applying MiXCR to the 5' RACE reads. The table shows about 890,000 distinct CDR3 sequences, with about 12% occurring only once. The same specimen was also included in a second study, on yellow fever vaccine responses in identical twins.

The sequencing input was PBMCs. The receptors come from a woman younger than 30 in good health.

The chain employs TRBV7-9 and TRBJ1-2; tentative D call: TRBD1 (6 bases). This CDR3 is 15 amino acids long. Per the germline V gene, CDR1 is SEHNR and CDR2 is FQNEAQ (reference sequence). The V end lost 1 base, the J end lost 4 bases, and 13 bases lay between the germline ends. This CDR3 is CASSLGQEIRYGYTF. The CDR3 DNA follows: TGTGCCAGCAGCTTAGGACAGGAAATTCGCTATGGCTACACCTTC.

This clonotype showed up just a few times. The CDR3 is CASSFPTRAERGRNTEAFF. The DNA of the CDR3 is TGTGCCAGCAGTTTCCCCACAAGAGCCGAAAGGGGGAGGAACACTGAAGCTTTCTTT. The chain joins TRBV12-3 or TRBV12-4 to TRBJ1-1, with D maybe TRBD1 (6 bases). V gave up 3 bases and J gave up 1 base, with 24 bases separating them. The CDR3 runs 19 residues.

This chain connects TRBV4-2 to TRBJ2-1, with TRBD2 matching 10 bases. V lost 1 base to trimming and J lost 8 bases; unmatched junction nucleotides: 11. CDR3 length: 17 amino acids. The germline gives CDR1 LGHNA, CDR2 YNFKEQ. This chain's CDR3 is CASSQGLAGVGMDEQFF. As DNA, the CDR3 is TGTGCCAGCAGCCAAGGGCTAGCGGGAGTAGGCATGGATGAGCAGTTCTTC.

The genes are TRBV9 and TRBJ2-7; D is perhaps TRBD1 or TRBD2 (5 bases each). V gave up 5 bases and J gave up 0 bases, with 9 bases separating them. The CDR3 extends over 13 amino acids. Germline V gives CDR1 SGDLS, CDR2 YYNGEE. CDR3 protein: CASSGGSSYEQYF. The CDR3, as DNA: TGTGCCAGCAGTGGGGGTAGCTCCTACGAGCAGTACTTC. Looking up the rest from reference TRBV9 and TRBJ2-7 gives the full variable domain: DSGVTQTPKHLITATGQRVTLRCSPRSGDLSVYWYQQSLDQGLQFLIQYYNGEERAKGNILERFSAQQFPDLHSELNLSSLELGDSALYFCASSGGSSYEQYFGPGTRLTVT.

In its sample, this clonotype was seen a few times. The chain is built from TRBV27 and TRBJ1-4; 8 bases align to TRBD1. The CDR3 covers 15 residues. CDR1 and CDR2 (germline): MNHEY, SMNVEV (reference sequence). V gave up 5 bases and J gave up 7 bases; unmatched junction bases: 9. The CDR3 here is CASSPPGGAREKLFF. The DNA of the CDR3 is TGTGCCAGCAGTCCCCCAGGGGGCGCGCGTGAAAAACTGTTTTTT.

The chain joins TRBV6-1 to TRBJ2-7, with D possibly being TRBD1 (6 bases). V lost 3 bases and J lost 1, with 16 bases in between. This CDR3 region has 16 residues. CDR1 is MNHNS, CDR2 SASEGT, per germline. The DNA of the CDR3 is TGTGCCAGCAGTGATGCGACAGGTACCCTATCCTACGAGCAGTACGTC. It translates to CASSDATGTLSYEQYV.

The table lists this clonotype with many counts. V and J are TRBV12-3 or TRBV12-4 and TRBJ2-1, with D maybe TRBD2 (5 bases). This CDR3 contains 13 residues. Trimming took 9 bases from V and 6 from J, leaving 15 bases between them. The CDR3 spells CASGPLGGNEQFF. The CDR3 region has the DNA TGTGCCAGTGGGCCCCTCGGAGGCAATGAGCAGTTCTTC.

In its sample, this clonotype was seen many times. The CDR3 DNA reads TGTGCCACCAGCGGAACGGACTCCTCCTACGAGCAGTACTTC. It is translated as CATSGTDSSYEQYF. The chain carries TRBV15 and TRBJ2-7, with a tentative D call TRBD2 (5 bases). Germline V gene sequence: CDR1 LNHNV, CDR2 YYDKDF (reference sequence). The CDR3 sequence is 14 residues long. V dropped 5 bases and J dropped 0 bases, with 11 bases sitting between them.

This clonotype was seen a handful of times. V usage is TRBV12-3 or TRBV12-4 and J usage is TRBJ1-1, with D uncertain. V was clipped by 7 bases and J by 4 bases, with 16 bases between them. The CDR3 runs to 14 residues. As DNA, the CDR3 is TGTGCCAGCACCCCCGAGGGCACAAGCACTGAAGCTTTCTTT. It encodes CASTPEGTSTEAFF.

This clonotype has just a few counts. The rearrangement uses TRBV6-1 and TRBJ1-5, with D uncertain. The CDR3 is 15 amino acids. V lost 1 base and J lost 6, with 13 bases in between. CDR1 is MNHNS and CDR2 is SASEGT in the germline V gene. DNA for the CDR3: TGTGCCAGCAGTGAAGGCCCTCCCTTCCCTCAGCCCCAGCATTTT. This encodes CASSEGPPFPQPQHF.

This clonotype was observed many times. The V call is TRBV3-1, the J call TRBJ2-5, with D possibly matching TRBD2 (6 bases). The V gene lost 0 bases and the J gene lost 4 bases, with 15 bases spanning the gap. CDR3 length: 16 amino acids. The germline CDR1 and CDR2 sequences are LGHDT and YNNKEL (reference sequence). CDR3 loop: CASSQDVGREVETQYF. The CDR3 bases are TGTGCCAGCAGCCAAGATGTGGGCAGGGAGGTAGAGACCCAGTACTTC.

This clonotype is a singleton in its sample. V usage is TRBV27 and J usage is TRBJ2-1; D remains ambiguous. CDR1 is MNHEY and CDR2 is SMNVEV in the germline V gene (reference sequence). CDR3 length equals 15 residues. V was pared by 2 bases and J by 4 bases, with 12 bases between. The CDR3 DNA sequence: TGTGCCAGCAGTTTAGCTAGTTACCTTTACAATGAGCAGTTCTTC. Its protein is CASSLASYLYNEQFF.

Only a few counts were recorded for this clonotype. The gene calls are TRBV29-1 and TRBJ1-5; 8 bases align to TRBD1. Losses at the gene ends were 4 bases for V and 9 bases for J; bases not matched to a gene: 8. There are 13 residues in the CDR3. CDR1 is SQVTM, CDR2 ANQGSEA, per germline. CDR3: CSVGETGAGPQHF. The DNA of the CDR3 is TGCAGCGTTGGGGAGACAGGGGCCGGGCCCCAGCATTTT.

This clonotype was counted many times. V gene TRBV3-1 combines with J gene TRBJ2-1; possibly TRBD2 for D (7 bases). The CDR3 consists of 13 residues. CDR1 is LGHDT and CDR2 is YNNKEL in the germline V gene (reference sequence). Trimming removed 1 base from V and 8 bases from J, with 9 bases in between. The CDR3: CASSQGGGYEQFF. Written as DNA, the CDR3 is TGTGCCAGCAGCCAAGGCGGGGGCTATGAGCAGTTCTTC.

This clonotype was counted only a few times. The rearrangement links TRBV20-1 to TRBJ1-1; D might be TRBD1 (6 bases). Per germline, CDR1 DFQATT and CDR2 SNEGSKA (reference sequence). The V end lost 3 bases, the J end lost 3 bases, and 8 bases lay between the germline ends. The CDR3 spans 12 residues. The CDR3 DNA is TGCAGTGCTAGTTACAGGGACACTGAAGCTTTCTTT. Residues: CSASYRDTEAFF.

The chain recombines TRBV11-3 with TRBJ2-1; TRBD2 matches at 8 bases. Trimming at V came to 8 bases and at J to 2 bases, leaving 11 bases not matched to a gene. This CDR3 comprises 16 residues. Germline CDR1 reads SGHNT; CDR2 reads YENEEA. DNA of the CDR3: TGTGCCAGCGTACTGAGGACGGGAGGGCCCTACAATGAGCAGTTCTTC. Translating it yields CASVLRTGGPYNEQFF.

The rearrangement links TRBV5-1 to TRBJ1-2, with a possible D match to TRBD1 (5 bases). V dropped 0 bases and J dropped 3 bases, with 12 bases sitting between them. Germline lookup yields CDR1 SGHRS and CDR2 YFSETQ. This CDR3 is built from 15 residues. The CDR3 loop is CASSLGGRVDYGYTF. CDR3 in DNA: TGCGCCAGCAGCTTGGGTGGCAGGGTGGACTATGGCTACACCTTC.

The table lists this clonotype with many counts. This chain joins TRBV4-1 and TRBJ2-3, with TRBD2 as a possible D gene (5 bases). Germline V gene sequence: CDR1 MGHRA, CDR2 YSYEKL. V was pared by 0 bases and J by 2 bases, with 15 bases between. CDR3 length equals 17 residues. The CDR3 bases are TGCGCCAGCAGCCAAGAGCTTTTACGGGGAAACACAGATACGCAGTATTTT. This translates into CASSQELLRGNTDTQYF.

The chain links TRBV4-1 to TRBJ2-1; tentative D call: TRBD2 (7 bases). The length of the CDR3 is 20 residues. Germline V CDR1 and CDR2: MGHRA, YSYEKL. Deletions cut 4 bases from V and 0 bases from J, with 25 bases between. The CDR3 spells CASSLHNREGGPASYNEQFF. The CDR3 coding sequence is TGCGCCAGCAGCCTTCACAACCGCGAGGGGGGGCCGGCCTCCTACAATGAGCAGTTCTTC.

V gene TRBV12-3 or TRBV12-4 combines with J gene TRBJ2-3, with 10 bases matching TRBD2. This CDR3 contains 20 residues. J was trimmed by 2 bases and V by 6 bases; bases with no gene match: 20. CDR3 sequence reads: CASRAWEREGLGWDTDTQYF. As DNA, the CDR3 is TGTGCCAGCAGAGCCTGGGAGCGGGAGGGCCTGGGCTGGGACACAGATACGCAGTATTTT.

This clonotype was seen a handful of times. This sequence joins TRBV7-8 and TRBJ2-5; 7 bases match TRBD1. Germline CDR1 reads SGHVS; CDR2 reads FQNEAQ. The CDR3 is 14 residues long. The V gene end was trimmed by 4 bases and the J gene end by 5 bases; junction bases not matched to a gene: 7. CDR3 in DNA: TGTGCCAGCAGCTCACAGGGGATTAGGGAGACCCAGTACTTC. Its protein product is CASSSQGIRETQYF.

J is TRBJ2-2 and V is TRBV7-2, with D unresolved. This CDR3 contains 16 residues. Looked up from germline, CDR1 is SGHTA and CDR2 is FQGNSA. V shed 6 bases and J shed 4 bases, with 18 bases lying between them. This chain's CDR3 is CASSSTASAGTGELFF. CDR3 in DNA: TGTGCCAGCAGTTCTACAGCTTCAGCTGGCACCGGGGAGCTGTTTTTT.